Sequencing of this T cell receptor beta chain was carried out in a study of a mutant IDH1 vaccine in newly diagnosed glioma. The wider study: Earlier treatment was radiotherapy, temozolomide, or both, with most getting both. General study results and limits: Patients mounted vaccine-induced immune responses in just over 90% of cases. Pseudoprogression looked unconnected to shifts in top peripheral T cell clonotypes.

The length of the CDR3 is 14 residues. The J segment lost 2 bases and the V segment lost 3 bases, leaving 3 bases of the junction unmatched. CDR1 and CDR2 from the germline V gene are LNHDA and SQIVND (reference sequence). Time point indicated: week 23, last vaccination. What each vaccine dose contained was 300 ug of mutant IDH1 20-mer peptide, accompanied by topical imiquimod. Patients carried new grade 3 or 4 IDH1-mutant astrocytomas lacking nuclear ATRX. A remark on this clone: Its target is unknown.

The protocol was immunoSEQ multiplex PCR, while the TCRdb copy is restricted to in-frame clones and leaves out a portion. Seen here are about 65,000 clones, about 85% observed once, and the top ten hold over 4%. The chain recombines TRBV19 with TRBJ1-2, with 7 bases matching TRBD1. The TCR comes from a young man with glioma. The source was PBMCs, collected from a glioma patient whose treatment included an IDH1 peptide vaccine. The CDR3 loop is CASSIRDSNYGYTF. The DNA of the CDR3 is TGTGCCAGTAGTATCCGGGACAGCAACTATGGCTACACCTTC.